Described below is a single T cell receptor beta chain sequence and its context. Its antigen is not yet known. No quality values exist for individual bases; no much larger clone is one base distant. The record originates from a study of PD-1 blockade in classical Hodgkin lymphoma (dated by TCRdb to the early 2020s). About the full investigation: Nivolumab dosing was 3 mg/kg intravenously every 2 weeks, continuing until either disease progression or unacceptable toxicity. The study used TCR beta sequencing and CyTOF to define a peripheral blood immune signature of response to PD-1 blockade in classical Hodgkin lymphoma.

The CDR3 goes from the cysteine to the phenylalanine over 15 residues. Just CDR3 DNA is preserved here, 45 bases in frame from base 1. Trimming at the junction amounts to 0 bases on V and 4 bases on J, and the germline ends lie 13 bases apart. Per the germline V gene, SGHRS is the CDR1 and YFSETQ is the CDR2. The time point label here, explained by the study, means: cycle 4 day 1 (C4D1), after about 6 weeks of nivolumab. Every trial patient had relapsed after autologous stem cell transplantation, and cohorts A, B and C differed in prior brentuximab vedotin exposure. The trial cohort comprised more than 55 patients with relapsed/refractory classical Hodgkin lymphoma whose best overall responses were complete response, partial response or progressive disease. Single-agent nivolumab was administered to trial patients in the multi-cohort phase II CheckMate 205 trial. An independent review committee assessed best overall response using the 2007 International Working Group response criteria. Trial PBMCs were collected immediately before nivolumab initiation (C1D1) and during therapy at cycle 2 day 1 and cycle 4 day 1. Peripheral blood was collected in 8 mL Vacutainer Cell Preparation Tubes, from which PBMCs were isolated by centrifugation and then cryopreserved.

Genomic DNA was extracted with the Qiagen DNeasy kit from unsorted PBMCs and from negatively selected CD4+ and CD8+ fractions. Amplification of TCR beta CDR3 regions was done by immunoSEQ multiplex PCR with primers that anneal to V and J segments. Amplification bias was minimized using a synthetic immune receptor repertoire, and residual bias was removed computationally after sequencing. In the source study's methods: Repertoire diversity was quantified as the Shannon entropy index using custom Python scripts. Unsorted, CD4+ and CD8+ repertoires were examined separately, except in combined analyses, for which CD4+ and CD8+ sequences were merged in silico. Clonal expansion was defined as at least a 2-fold frequency increase after treatment relative to C1D1, with a pseudocount of 0.5 for undetected baseline clones. Clones with 0 or 1 copy at C1D1 were defined as singleton clones, while clones with 2 or more copies were defined as non-singleton clones. Clones expanded in unsorted samples were labelled as CD4+, CD8+ or unknown by matching protein sequences in sorted samples from the same patient. Wilcoxon tests on paired samples were used to test changes in diversity from C1D1 to C4D1. TCRdb stores this immuneACCESS table with in-frame sequences only. Part of the clones is absent; in the studies checked, under half of the shortfall reflects unresolved V genes, and no reason is known for the rest. Clone size and the V and J calls come from that table; the DNA yielded D and trimming. Across this sample there are about 44,000 clones, with 60% to 70% seen only once. The ten largest clones add up to approximately 3% of the sample.

Here is what the overall study found, with its caveats: By C4D1, a significant rise was seen in CD4+ TCR diversity but not in CD8+ TCR diversity (p=0.0027 vs p=0.16), and the rise was most apparent among complete responders (p=0.02). Newly diagnosed patients were reported to have lower baseline TCR diversity than healthy donors, and relapsed/refractory patients were reported to have lower baseline TCR diversity still. Lower diversity was seen in patients whose nivolumab began less than 1 year after ASCT, and these patients were left out of later analyses so that immune reconstitution would not confound the results. Only a single clinical trial cohort was studied, and what caused the repertoire differences, possibly disease activity or prior therapy, remained undefined. Trial patients achieving complete response had baseline diversity similar to newly diagnosed patients, whereas partial responders and progressors had significantly lower diversity.

The chain links TRBV5-1 with TRBJ1-1; the D region possibly corresponds to TRBD1 (5 bases align). The receptor was derived from a human donor with classical Hodgkin lymphoma. Specimen: peripheral blood mononuclear cells (PBMCs), collected before the fourth cycle of nivolumab. The DNA sequence is TGCGCCAGCAGCTTGGGGCGGGTGGGGCGCACTGAAGCTTTCTTT. This sequence encodes CASSLGRVGRTEAFF.